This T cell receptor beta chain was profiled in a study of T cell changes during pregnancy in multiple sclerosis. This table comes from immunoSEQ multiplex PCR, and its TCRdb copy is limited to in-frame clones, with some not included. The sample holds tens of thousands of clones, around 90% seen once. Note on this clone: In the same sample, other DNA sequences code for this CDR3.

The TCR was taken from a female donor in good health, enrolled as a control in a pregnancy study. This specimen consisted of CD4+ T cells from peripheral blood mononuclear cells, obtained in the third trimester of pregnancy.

CDR3 residues: CASSPDRDQPQHF. In DNA, the CDR3 is TGTGCCAGCTCACCGGACAGGGACCAGCCCCAGCATTTT. The chain links TRBV18 to TRBJ1-5; the match to TRBD1 covers 8 bases. Germline CDR1 reads KGHSH; CDR2 reads LQKENI. The CDR3 is 13 residues long. V lost 3 bases to trimming and J lost 7 bases; unmatched junction nucleotides: 2.